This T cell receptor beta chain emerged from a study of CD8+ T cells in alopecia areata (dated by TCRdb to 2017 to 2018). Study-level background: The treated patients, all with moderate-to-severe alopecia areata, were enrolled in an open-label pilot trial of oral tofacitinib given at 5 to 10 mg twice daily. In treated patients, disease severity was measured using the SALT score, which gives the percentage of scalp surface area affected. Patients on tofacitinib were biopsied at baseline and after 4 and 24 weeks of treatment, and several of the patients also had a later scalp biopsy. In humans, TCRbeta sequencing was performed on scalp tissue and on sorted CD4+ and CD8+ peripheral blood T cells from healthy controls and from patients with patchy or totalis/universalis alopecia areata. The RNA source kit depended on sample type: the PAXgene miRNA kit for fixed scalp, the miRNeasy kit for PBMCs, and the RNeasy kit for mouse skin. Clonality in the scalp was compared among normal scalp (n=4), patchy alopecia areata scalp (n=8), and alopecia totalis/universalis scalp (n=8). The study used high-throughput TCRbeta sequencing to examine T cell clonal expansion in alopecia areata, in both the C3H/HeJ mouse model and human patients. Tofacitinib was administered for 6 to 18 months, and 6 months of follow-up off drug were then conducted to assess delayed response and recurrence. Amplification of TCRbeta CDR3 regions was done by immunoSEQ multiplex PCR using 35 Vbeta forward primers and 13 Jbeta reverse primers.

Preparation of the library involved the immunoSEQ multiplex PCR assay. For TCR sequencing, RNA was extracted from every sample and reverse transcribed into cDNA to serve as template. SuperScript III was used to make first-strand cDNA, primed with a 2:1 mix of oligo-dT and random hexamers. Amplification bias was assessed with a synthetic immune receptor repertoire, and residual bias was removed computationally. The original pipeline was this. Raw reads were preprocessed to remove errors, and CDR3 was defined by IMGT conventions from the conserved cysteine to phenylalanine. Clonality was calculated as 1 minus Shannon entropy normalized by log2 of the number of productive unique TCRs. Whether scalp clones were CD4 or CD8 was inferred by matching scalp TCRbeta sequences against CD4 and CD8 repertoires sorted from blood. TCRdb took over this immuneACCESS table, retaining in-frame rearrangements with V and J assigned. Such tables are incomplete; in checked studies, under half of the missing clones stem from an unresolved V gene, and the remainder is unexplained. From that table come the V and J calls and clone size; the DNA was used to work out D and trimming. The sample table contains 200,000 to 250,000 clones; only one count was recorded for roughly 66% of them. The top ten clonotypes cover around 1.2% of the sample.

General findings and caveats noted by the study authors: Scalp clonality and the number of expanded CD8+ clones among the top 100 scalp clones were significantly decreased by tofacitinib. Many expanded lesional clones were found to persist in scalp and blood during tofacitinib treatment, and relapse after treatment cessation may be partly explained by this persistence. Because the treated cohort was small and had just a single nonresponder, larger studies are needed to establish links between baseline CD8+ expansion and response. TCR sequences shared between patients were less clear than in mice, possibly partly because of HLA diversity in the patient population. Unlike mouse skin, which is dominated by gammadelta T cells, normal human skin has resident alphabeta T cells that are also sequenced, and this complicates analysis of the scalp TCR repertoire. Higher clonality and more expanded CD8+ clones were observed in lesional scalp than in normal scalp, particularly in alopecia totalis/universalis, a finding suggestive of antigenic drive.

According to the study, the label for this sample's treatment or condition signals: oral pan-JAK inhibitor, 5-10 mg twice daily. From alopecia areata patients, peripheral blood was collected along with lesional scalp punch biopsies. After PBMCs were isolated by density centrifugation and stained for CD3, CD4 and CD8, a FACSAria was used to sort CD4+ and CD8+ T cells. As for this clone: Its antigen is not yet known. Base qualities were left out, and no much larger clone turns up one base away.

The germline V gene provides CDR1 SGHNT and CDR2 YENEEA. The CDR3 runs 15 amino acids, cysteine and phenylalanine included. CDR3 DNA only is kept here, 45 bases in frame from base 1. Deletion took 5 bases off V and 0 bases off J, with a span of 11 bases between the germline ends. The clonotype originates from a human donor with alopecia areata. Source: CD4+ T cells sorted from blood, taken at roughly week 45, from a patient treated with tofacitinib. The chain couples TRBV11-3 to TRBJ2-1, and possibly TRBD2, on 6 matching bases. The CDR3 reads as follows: CASSKGRGSYNEQFF. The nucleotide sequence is TGTGCCAGCAGCAAGGGGCGGGGCTCCTACAATGAGCAGTTCTTC.